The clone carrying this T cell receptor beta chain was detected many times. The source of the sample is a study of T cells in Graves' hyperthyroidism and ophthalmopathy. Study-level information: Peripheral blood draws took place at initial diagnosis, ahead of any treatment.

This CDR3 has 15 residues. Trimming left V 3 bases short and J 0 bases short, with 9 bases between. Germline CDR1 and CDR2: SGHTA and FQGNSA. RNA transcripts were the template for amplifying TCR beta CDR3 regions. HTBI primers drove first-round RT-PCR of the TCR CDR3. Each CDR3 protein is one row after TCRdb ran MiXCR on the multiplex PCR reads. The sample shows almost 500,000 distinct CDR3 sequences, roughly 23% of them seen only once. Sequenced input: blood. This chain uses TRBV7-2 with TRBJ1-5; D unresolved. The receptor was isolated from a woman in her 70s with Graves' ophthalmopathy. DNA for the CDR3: TGTGCCAGCAGCTTTACTCTCGATAGCAATCAGCCCCAGCATTTT. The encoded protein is CASSFTLDSNQPQHF.